This TCR beta chain was captured in a study of neurological immune-mediated disorders (dated by TCRdb to about 2019). Turning to the overall study: Among the 35 or so multiple sclerosis patients, around 30 had relapsing-remitting MS and 3 had secondary progressive MS. Longitudinal samples, technical triplicates and paired sorted CD4+ and CD8+ T-cell subsets, alongside PBMC samples, were included among the approximately 110 TCR-beta libraries. The cohort was made up of some 70 subjects, consisting of around 15 HAM/TSP patients, roughly 35 multiple sclerosis patients and roughly 20 healthy controls. Peripheral blood TCR-beta repertoires from patients with HTLV-I-associated myelopathy (HAM/TSP), patients with multiple sclerosis, and healthy controls were compared in the study using UMI-based sequencing. What the authors observed across the whole study: TCR clonal expansion was highest in HAM/TSP patients and lowest in MS patients, with MS patients falling below even healthy controls. In phylogenetic analysis, the repertoires of 18 of 34 MS patients grouped into a cluster of related CDR3 sequences, which suggests a possible signature at the repertoire level. The MS cluster was not associated with any clinical or MRI features, and the authors stated that larger cohorts are needed. Expanded clones from different subjects shared no identical CDR3 amino acid sequences, which suggests that TCR-beta repertoires were private in all groups.

This clonotype showed up many times. Its binding antigen is unknown. One base away there is no much larger clone; base qualities are not given. CDR1 and CDR2 are read off the germline V gene as SNHLY and FYNNEI. The CDR3 has 12 amino acids, counting the end cysteine and phenylalanine. Only the CDR3 DNA stays, 36 bases, in frame from base 1. The junction carries 11 bases between V and J, which are trimmed by 7 bases and 6 bases respectively. Unsorted PBMC libraries were generated from 2 million PBMCs stored in RNAlater at -80 °C until RNA extraction. The multiple sclerosis patients were enrolled in a US clinical protocol that evaluated disease progression with magnetic resonance imaging. Peripheral blood underwent Ficoll-Hypaque density gradient centrifugation to isolate PBMCs, which were then cryopreserved in liquid nitrogen. cDNA synthesis used template-switch 5'RACE with a primer carrying a 10-nucleotide random unique molecular identifier tagging each TCR transcript. Every sequencing run covered 15-18 subjects and yielded more than 180 million TCR-beta sequences. Total RNA was extracted with the RNeasy kit. Using the KAPA Real-time Library Amplification kit, TCR-beta VDJ regions were amplified with primers for the TCR constant region and the 5'RACE anchor. A first PCR added sample indexes and Illumina adaptors, after which a second PCR increased the library yield. The roughly 650 bp TCR product was size-selected on a 2% E-gel SizeSelection system after Ampure bead purification. Before pooling, libraries had their quality checked on a Bioanalyzer, their concentration measured with Qubit, and their quantity determined with the Kapa Library Quantification kit. Libraries were sequenced paired-end 2 x 150 bp on an Illumina HiSeq 2500. To increase sequence diversity, roughly 24-31% phiX was spiked into each library pool. For the original study's pipeline: The UMI-based MiGEC pipeline processed quality-filtered reads and removed over 85% of raw TCR sequences during error correction. VDJ genes were aligned to IMGT germline references, and clonotypes were defined by unique CDR3 amino acid sequence plus V-J genes. Clonal expansion, Shannon diversity and CDR3 relatedness (CalcPairwiseDistances, ClusterSamples) were evaluated with VDJtools, and phylogenetic trees were built with CLCbio workbench. Using coefficient-of-variation modelling across technical triplicates, the study counted a clone as expanded if it had at least 8 unique UMIs. TCRdb reworked the public reads: Q25 trimming with fastp, MiXCR clone assembly, productive beta chains retained. Identical CDR3 protein sequences are pooled into one entry, listed with their most common genes and DNA. The V and J calls reflect TCRdb's pipeline rather than the authors' work. The sample table lists tens of thousands of distinct CDR3 sequences, 1.5% of them with a count of one. Around a tenth of the sample goes to the ten largest clones.

The receptor was isolated from a woman aged 25-40 years with multiple sclerosis. The specimen sequenced was PBMCs. The chain is assembled from TRBV2 and TRBJ2-3; the D match is possibly TRBD1 or TRBD2, with 5 bases aligned in each. CDR3 protein: CASTWDQDTQYF. The nucleotides read TGTGCCAGCACCTGGGACCAGGATACGCAGTATTTT. The full variable domain, with segments outside the CDR3 supplied by the reference TRBV2 and TRBJ2-3 proteins, appears as EPEVTQTPSHQVTQMGQEVILRCVPISNHLYFYWYRQILGQKVEFLVSFYNNEISEKSEIFDDQFSVERPDGSNFTLKIRSTKLEDSAMYFCASTWDQDTQYFGPGTRLTVL.